These T cell receptor beta chains were read from a single sample in a study of blood T cell repertoires in COVID-19. Here immunoSEQ multiplex PCR was the method, and the copy in TCRdb shows in-frame clones only, minus some. The sample includes under 300,000 clones, roughly 85% of them seen just once. Specimen: peripheral blood. The receptors were gathered from a woman aged 25 to 39 with active or convalescent COVID-19. The CDR3 runs from the conserved cysteine through the conserved F or W. A D gene is named only where the DNA matches it firmly. Size is omitted from some rows. Given values are once, few, many or a class for expanded clones.

>12|TRBV30|.|.|TRBJ1-2
TGTGCCTGGAGCCTTGGAGGTGATGGCTACACCTTC
CAWSLGGDGYTF
>16|TRBV7-9|.|.|TRBJ1-1
TGTGCCAGCAGCTTATGGGAAGGGGCACATAACACTGAAGCTTTCTTT
CASSLWEGAHNTEAFF
>16|TRBV28|once|.|TRBJ2-5
TGTGCCAGCAGTACCCTAGGTCGGGGGTACCAAGAGACCCAGTACTTC
CASSTLGRGYQETQYF
>16|TRBV28|.|.|TRBJ1-6
TGTGCCAGCAGTTTGGGCCGGGGACACAATAATTCACCCCTCCACTTT
CASSLGRGHNNSPLHF
>16|TRBV5-1|.|TRBD1|TRBJ1-1
TGCGCCAGCAGCGACCGGACAGGCGGCATGAACACTGAAGCTTTCTTT
CASSDRTGGMNTEAFF
>14|TRBV2|.|TRBD1|TRBJ1-6
TGTGCCAGCAGCCGGGACAGCAATAATTCACCCCTCCACTTT
CASSRDSNNSPLHF
>19|TRBV7-2|.|TRBD2|TRBJ2-3
TGTGCCAGCAGCCTACGGGGGGGCGGGGGGGAGCGGGGCACAGATACGCAGTATTTT
CASSLRGGGGERGTDTQYF
>15|TRBV3-1/TRBV3-2|.|.|TRBJ2-5
TGTGCCAGCAGCCAAGATCTAACTAGAGAAGAGACCCAGTACTTC
CASSQDLTREETQYF
>14|TRBV29-1|.|TRBD1|TRBJ2-1
TGCAGCGTTGAATGGGACAGGGGCCACAATGAGCAGTTCTTC
CSVEWDRGHNEQFF
>17|TRBV7-9|.|TRBD2|TRBJ2-2
TGTGCCAGCAGCTTCGGGACTAGCGGGGGTTACACCGGGGAGCTGTTTTTT
CASSFGTSGGYTGELFF
>15|TRBV5-1|.|TRBD1|TRBJ1-2
TGCGCCAGCAGCTCCGACAGGGAACGAGACTATGGCTACACCTTC
CASSSDRERDYGYTF
>13|TRBV30|.|TRBD1|TRBJ1-2
TGTGCCTGGAGTCCGCCAGGGGGCGCATACTACACCTTC
CAWSPPGGAYYTF
>13|TRBV29-1|few|.|TRBJ1-2
TGCAGCGTTCGACAGCCTTCTAACTATGGCTACACCTTC
CSVRQPSNYGYTF
>15|TRBV5-1|.|.|TRBJ2-2
TGCGCCAGCAGCTACAGGGAAGTTCGGGCCGGGGAGCTGTTTTTT
CASSYREVRAGELFF
>18|TRBV10-2|.|TRBD1|TRBJ1-6
TGCGCCAGCAGTGAGTCTAGGCCAGGGGGATCCTATAATTCACCCCTCCACTTT
CASSESRPGGSYNSPLHF
>12|TRBV7-9|.|.|TRBJ1-1
TGTGCCAGCAGCTCCTTCAACACTGAAGCTTTCTTT
CASSSFNTEAFF
>20|TRBV7-8|.|.|TRBJ2-6
TGTGCCAGCAGCTTAGAGGCTCCTAGGGGGACGTTTACTGGGGCCAACGTCCTGACTTTC
CASSLEAPRGTFTGANVLTF
>16|TRBV19|.|.|TRBJ2-2
TGTGCCAGTAGTATACAAAACTCCAGGGATACCGGGGAGCTGTTTTTT
CASSIQNSRDTGELFF
>15|TRBV4-2|once|TRBD1|TRBJ2-3
TGTGCCAGCAGGCTCGGGACAGGCCTCACAGATACGCAGTATTTT
CASRLGTGLTDTQYF
>15|TRBV5-1|.|.|TRBJ2-5
TGCGCCAGCAGAACCGGAGTAAGTCTCCAAGAGACCCAGTACTTC
CASRTGVSLQETQYF
>15|TRBV5-6|.|TRBD2|TRBJ2-5
TGTGCCAGCAGCCGGACTAGCGAGGGCGGGGAGACCCAGTACTTC
CASSRTSEGGETQYF
>14|TRBV6-6|.|.|TRBJ1-5
TGTGCCAGCACGGGCGTAGGGGTTGGTCAGCCCCAGCATTTT
CASTGVGVGQPQHF
>14|TRBV3-1/TRBV3-2|.|TRBD2|TRBJ2-1
TGTGCCAGCAGCCTTCTAGCGGGGAACAATGAGCAGTTCTTC
CASSLLAGNNEQFF
>15|TRBV6-1|few|.|TRBJ1-2
TGTGCCAGCAGTGAAGGCGGCAGGGGCTACTATGGCTACACCTTC
CASSEGGRGYYGYTF
>15|TRBV5-8|.|TRBD1|TRBJ2-1
TGTGCCAGCAGCGGACGGACAGGGTATATCGATGAGCAGTTCTTC
CASSGRTGYIDEQFF
>15|TRBV5-1|.|.|TRBJ2-7
TGCGCCAGCAGCTTGGCCGAGCCAGGGGCCAAGGAGCAGTACTTC
CASSLAEPGAKEQYF
>15|TRBV19|.|TRBD1|TRBJ2-7
TGTGCCAGTAGTGCGACAGGCCCAGGGGGAGACGAGCAGTACTTC
CASSATGPGGDEQYF
>12|TRBV10-3|few|TRBD1|TRBJ2-7
TGTGCCATCAGTGGACAGGGCTACGAGCAGTACTTC
CAISGQGYEQYF
>15|TRBV7-9|.|TRBD1|TRBJ1-4
TGTGCCAGCAGCCCAGGACAGGGTCATAATGAAAAACTGTTTTTT
CASSPGQGHNEKLFF
>14|TRBV5-1|.|TRBD1|TRBJ1-1
TGCGCCAGCAGCCCGGGGACAGGGGACACTGAAGCTTTCTTT
CASSPGTGDTEAFF
>13|TRBV21-1|.|.|TRBJ1-1
TGTGCCAGTAAGGGGAAGGGGAACACTGAAGCTTTCTTT
CASKGKGNTEAFF
>15|TRBV9|.|.|TRBJ1-6
TGTGCCAGCAGCTTAAGAGGGTCCTCTAATTCACCCCTCCACTTT
CASSLRGSSNSPLHF
>14|TRBV6-5|.|.|TRBJ1-4
TGTGCCAGCAGCTCGTGGACAGAGAATGAAAAACTGTTTTTT
CASSSWTENEKLFF
>17|TRBV6-4|.|TRBD2|TRBJ2-2
TGTGCCAGCAGTGACTCCGGGACTAGCGGGGGGGCCGGGGAGCTGTTTTTT
CASSDSGTSGGAGELFF
>16|TRBV13|.|TRBD1|TRBJ2-7
TGTGCCAGCAGCTTGAGGACAGGGATAGGCTCCTACGAGCAGTACTTC
CASSLRTGIGSYEQYF
>15|TRBV4-3|.|TRBD1|TRBJ2-7
TGCGCCAGCAGCCTAGAAACAGGGGTATCCTACGAGCAGTACTTC
CASSLETGVSYEQYF
>16|TRBV24-1|.|TRBD1|TRBJ2-2
TGTGCCACCAGTGATTCCGGGACAGGCGACACCGGGGAGCTGTTTTTT
CATSDSGTGDTGELFF
>15|TRBV3-1/TRBV3-2|.|TRBD2|TRBJ2-1
TGTGCCAGCAGCCAAATACTAGCGGGGTACAATGAGCAGTTCTTC
CASSQILAGYNEQFF
>15|TRBV4-3|.|TRBD1|TRBJ1-6
TGCGCCAGCAGCCAAGATCACAGGGGTAGCTCACCCCTCCACTTT
CASSQDHRGSSPLHF